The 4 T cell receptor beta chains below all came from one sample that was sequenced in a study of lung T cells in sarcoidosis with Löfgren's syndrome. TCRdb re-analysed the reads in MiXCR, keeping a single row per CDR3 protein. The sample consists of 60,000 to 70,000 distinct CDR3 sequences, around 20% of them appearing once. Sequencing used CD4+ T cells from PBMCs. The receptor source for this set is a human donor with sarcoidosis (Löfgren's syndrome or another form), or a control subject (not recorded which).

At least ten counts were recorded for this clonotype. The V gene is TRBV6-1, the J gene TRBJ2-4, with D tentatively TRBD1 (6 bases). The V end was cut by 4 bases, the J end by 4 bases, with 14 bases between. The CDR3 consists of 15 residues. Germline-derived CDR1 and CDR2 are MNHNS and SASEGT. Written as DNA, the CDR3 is TGTGCCAGCAGTGGAGCCGGGACACCGAAAAACATTCAGTACTTC. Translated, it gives CASSGAGTPKNIQYF.

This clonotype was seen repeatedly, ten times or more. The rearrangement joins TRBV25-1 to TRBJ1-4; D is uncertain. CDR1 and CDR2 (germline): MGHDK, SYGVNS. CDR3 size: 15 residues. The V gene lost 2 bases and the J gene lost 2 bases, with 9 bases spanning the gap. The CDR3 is CASSELRETNEKLFF. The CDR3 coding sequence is TGTGCCAGCAGTGAACTACGGGAGACTAATGAAAAACTGTTTTTT.

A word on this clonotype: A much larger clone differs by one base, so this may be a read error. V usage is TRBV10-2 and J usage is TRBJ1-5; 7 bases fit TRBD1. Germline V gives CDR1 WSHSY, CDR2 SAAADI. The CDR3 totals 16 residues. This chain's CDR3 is CAGSDDREIGNQPQHF. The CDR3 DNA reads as TGCGCCGGCAGTGACGACAGGGAAATCGGCAATCAGCCCCAGCATTTT.

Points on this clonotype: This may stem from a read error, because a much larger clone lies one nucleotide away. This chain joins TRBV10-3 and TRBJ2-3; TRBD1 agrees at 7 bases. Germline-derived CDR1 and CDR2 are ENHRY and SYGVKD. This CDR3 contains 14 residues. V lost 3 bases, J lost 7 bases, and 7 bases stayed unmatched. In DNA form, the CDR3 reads TGTGCCATCAGTGATGACGAGGGGGCGAATACGCAGTATTTT. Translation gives CAISDDEGANTQYF.